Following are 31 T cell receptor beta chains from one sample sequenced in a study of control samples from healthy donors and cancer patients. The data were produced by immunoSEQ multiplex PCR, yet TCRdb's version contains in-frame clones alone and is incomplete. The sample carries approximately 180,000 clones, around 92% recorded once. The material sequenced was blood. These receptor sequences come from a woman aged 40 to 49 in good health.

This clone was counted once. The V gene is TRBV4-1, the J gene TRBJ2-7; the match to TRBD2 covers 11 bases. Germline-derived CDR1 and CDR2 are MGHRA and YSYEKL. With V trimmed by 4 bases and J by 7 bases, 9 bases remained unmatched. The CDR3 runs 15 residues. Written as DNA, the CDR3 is TGCGCCAGCAGCCTCACTAGCGGGGGCAGAAGGGAGCAGTACTTC. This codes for CASSLTSGGRREQYF.

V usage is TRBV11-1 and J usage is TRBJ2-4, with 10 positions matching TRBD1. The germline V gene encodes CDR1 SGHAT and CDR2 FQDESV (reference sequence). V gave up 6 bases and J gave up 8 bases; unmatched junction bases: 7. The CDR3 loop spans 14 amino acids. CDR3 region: CASSPGQGVYIQYF. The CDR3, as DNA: TGTGCCAGCAGTCCAGGACAGGGGGTTTACATTCAGTACTTC.

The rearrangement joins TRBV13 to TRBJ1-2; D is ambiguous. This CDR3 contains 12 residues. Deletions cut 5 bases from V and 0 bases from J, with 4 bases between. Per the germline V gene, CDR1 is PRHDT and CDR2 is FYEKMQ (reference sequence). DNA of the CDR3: TGTGCCAGCAGCCATACTAACTATGGCTACACCTTC. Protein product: CASSHTNYGYTF.

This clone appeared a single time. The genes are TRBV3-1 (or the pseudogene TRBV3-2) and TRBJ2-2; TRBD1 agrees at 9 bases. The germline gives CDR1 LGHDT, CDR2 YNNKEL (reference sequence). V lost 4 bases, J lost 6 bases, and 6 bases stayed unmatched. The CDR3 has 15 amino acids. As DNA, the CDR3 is TGTGCCAGCAGCCGGGGACAGGGTCCCCCCGGGGAGCTGTTTTTT. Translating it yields CASSRGQGPPGELFF.

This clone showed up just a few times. The CDR3, as DNA: TGTGCCATCAGCCAGCGGGGGCCACCCACCGGGGAGCTGTTTTTT. This codes for CAISQRGPPTGELFF. The chain couples TRBV10-3 to TRBJ2-2, with 8 nucleotides matching TRBD2. Germline V gene sequence: CDR1 ENHRY, CDR2 SYGVKD. The CDR3 runs to 15 residues. The V and J ends lost 6 bases and 4 bases, in that order; junction bases with no gene match: 7.

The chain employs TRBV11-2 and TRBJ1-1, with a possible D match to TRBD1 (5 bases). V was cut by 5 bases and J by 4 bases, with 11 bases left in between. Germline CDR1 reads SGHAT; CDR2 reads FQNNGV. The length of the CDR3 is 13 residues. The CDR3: CASSPGFGTEAFF. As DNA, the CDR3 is TGTGCCAGCAGCCCAGGGTTTGGCACTGAAGCTTTCTTT. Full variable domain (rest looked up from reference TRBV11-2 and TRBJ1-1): EAGVAQSPRYKIIEKRQSVAFWCNPISGHATLYWYQQILGQGPKLLIQFQNNGVVDDSQLPKDRFSAERLKGVDSTLKIQPAKLEDSAVYLCASSPGFGTEAFFGQGTRLTVV.

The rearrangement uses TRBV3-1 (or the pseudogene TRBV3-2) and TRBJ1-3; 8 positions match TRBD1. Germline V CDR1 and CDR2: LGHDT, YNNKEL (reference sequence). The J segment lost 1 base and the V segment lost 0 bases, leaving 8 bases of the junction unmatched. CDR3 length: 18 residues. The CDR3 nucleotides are TGTGCCAGCAGCCAAGATAAAGGCAGGGGGCTTTCTGGAAACACCATATATTTT. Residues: CASSQDKGRGLSGNTIYF.

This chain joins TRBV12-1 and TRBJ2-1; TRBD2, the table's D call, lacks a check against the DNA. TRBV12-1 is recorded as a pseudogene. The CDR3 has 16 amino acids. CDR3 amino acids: CASSPALAGSYNEQFF. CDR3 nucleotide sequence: TGTGCCAGCAGCCCCGCCCTAGCGGGATCCTACAATGAGCAGTTCTTC.

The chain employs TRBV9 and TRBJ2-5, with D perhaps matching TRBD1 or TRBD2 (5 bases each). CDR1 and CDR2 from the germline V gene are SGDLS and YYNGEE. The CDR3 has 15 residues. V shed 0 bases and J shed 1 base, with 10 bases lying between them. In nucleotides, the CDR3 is TGTGCCAGCAGCGTAGCCGGGACCGTCCAAGAGACCCAGTACTTC. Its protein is CASSVAGTVQETQYF.

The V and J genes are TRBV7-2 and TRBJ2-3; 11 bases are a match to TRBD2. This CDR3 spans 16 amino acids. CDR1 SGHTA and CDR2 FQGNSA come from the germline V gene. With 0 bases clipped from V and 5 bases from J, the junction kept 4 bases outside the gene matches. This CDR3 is CASSLASGGAIDTQYF. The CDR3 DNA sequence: TGTGCCAGCAGCTTAGCTAGCGGGGGGGCCATAGATACGCAGTATTTT.

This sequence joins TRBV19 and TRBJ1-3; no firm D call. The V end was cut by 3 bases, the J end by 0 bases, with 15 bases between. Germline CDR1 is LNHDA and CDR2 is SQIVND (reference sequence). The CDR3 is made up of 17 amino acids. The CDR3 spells CASSIEGYPSSGNTIYF. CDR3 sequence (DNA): TGTGCCAGTAGTATTGAAGGCTACCCTTCCTCTGGAAACACCATATATTTT.

The CDR3 spells CASSSPGTGIVYGYTF. Written as DNA, the CDR3 is TGTGCCAGCAGCTCCCCCGGGACAGGAATCGTCTATGGCTACACCTTC. The rearrangement uses TRBV7-9 and TRBJ1-2, with 8 bases identical to TRBD1. V lost 4 bases to trimming and J lost 4 bases; unmatched junction nucleotides: 11. Germline-derived CDR1 and CDR2 are SEHNR and FQNEAQ (reference sequence). The CDR3 spans 16 residues.

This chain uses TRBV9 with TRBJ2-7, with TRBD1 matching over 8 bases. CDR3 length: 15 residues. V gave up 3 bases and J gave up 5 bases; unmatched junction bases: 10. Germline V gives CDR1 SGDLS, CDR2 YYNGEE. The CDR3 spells CASSALTGEADEQYF. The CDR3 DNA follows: TGTGCCAGCAGCGCCTTGACAGGGGAGGCGGACGAGCAGTACTTC.

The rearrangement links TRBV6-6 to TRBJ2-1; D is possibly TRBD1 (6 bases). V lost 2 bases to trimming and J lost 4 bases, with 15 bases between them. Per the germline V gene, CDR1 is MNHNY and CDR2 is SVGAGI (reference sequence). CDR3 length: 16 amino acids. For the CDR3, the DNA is TGTGCCAGCAGTTACGGTACTAATCAGGGGTACAATGAGCAGTTCTTC. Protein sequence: CASSYGTNQGYNEQFF.

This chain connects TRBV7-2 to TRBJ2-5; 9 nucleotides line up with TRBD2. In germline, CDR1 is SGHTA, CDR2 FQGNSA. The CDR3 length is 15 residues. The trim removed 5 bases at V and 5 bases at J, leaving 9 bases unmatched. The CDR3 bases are TGTGCCAGCAGCACGCGGGGGGGCATAGGGGAGACCCAGTACTTC. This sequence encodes CASSTRGGIGETQYF.

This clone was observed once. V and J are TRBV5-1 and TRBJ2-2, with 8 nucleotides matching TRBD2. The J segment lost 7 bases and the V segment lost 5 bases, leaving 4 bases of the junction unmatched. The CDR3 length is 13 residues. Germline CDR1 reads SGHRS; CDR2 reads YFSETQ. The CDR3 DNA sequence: TGCGCCAGCAGAGCGGGGGCTGACGGGGAGCTGTTTTTT. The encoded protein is CASRAGADGELFF.

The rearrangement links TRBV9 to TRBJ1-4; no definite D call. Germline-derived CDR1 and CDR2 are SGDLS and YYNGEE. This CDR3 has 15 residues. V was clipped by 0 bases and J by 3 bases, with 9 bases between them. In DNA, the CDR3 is TGTGCCAGCAGCGTAGGTAGAGTGTCTAATGAAAAACTGTTTTTT. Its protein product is CASSVGRVSNEKLFF.

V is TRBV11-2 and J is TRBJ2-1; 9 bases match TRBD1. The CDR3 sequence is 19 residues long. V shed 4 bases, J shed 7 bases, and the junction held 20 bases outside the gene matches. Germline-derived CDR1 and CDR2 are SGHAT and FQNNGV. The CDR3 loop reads CASSSGTGWRSGGSNEQFF. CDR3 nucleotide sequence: TGTGCCAGCAGCTCCGGGACAGGGTGGAGGAGTGGGGGTTCGAATGAGCAGTTCTTC.

Here the CDR3 DNA reads TGTGCCAGCAGTGAGGTTAGGGGGCACGAGCAGTACTTC. Translation gives CASSEVRGHEQYF. The J gene is TRBJ2-7, the V gene TRBV2; 7 bases match TRBD1. CDR3 length equals 13 residues. Germline V gene sequence: CDR1 SNHLY, CDR2 FYNNEI. The ends lost 3 bases at V and 5 bases at J; junction bases unmatched: 4.

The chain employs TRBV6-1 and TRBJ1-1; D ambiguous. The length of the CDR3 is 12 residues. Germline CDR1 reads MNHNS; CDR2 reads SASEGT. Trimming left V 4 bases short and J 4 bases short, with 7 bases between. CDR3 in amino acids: CASSGGRTEAFF. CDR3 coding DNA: TGTGCCAGCAGTGGCGGGCGCACTGAAGCTTTCTTT.

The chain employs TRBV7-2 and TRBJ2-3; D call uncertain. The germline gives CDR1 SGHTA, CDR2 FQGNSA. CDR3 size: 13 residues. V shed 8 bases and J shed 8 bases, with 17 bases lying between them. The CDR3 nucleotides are TGTGCCAGCCAGCTCGAATTCAAGGGTACGCAGTATTTT. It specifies CASQLEFKGTQYF.

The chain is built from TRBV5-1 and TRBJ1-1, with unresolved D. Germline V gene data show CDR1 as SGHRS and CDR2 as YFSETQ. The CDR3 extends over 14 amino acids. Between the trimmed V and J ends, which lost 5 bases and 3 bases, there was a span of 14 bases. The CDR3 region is CASSIKRDDTEAFF. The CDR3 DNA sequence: TGCGCCAGCAGTATAAAGAGAGACGACACTGAAGCTTTCTTT.

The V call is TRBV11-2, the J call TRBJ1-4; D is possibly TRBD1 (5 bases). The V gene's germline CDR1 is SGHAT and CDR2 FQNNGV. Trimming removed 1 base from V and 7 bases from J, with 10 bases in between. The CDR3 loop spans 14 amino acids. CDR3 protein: CASSLGQYVEKLFF. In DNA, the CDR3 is TGTGCCAGCAGCTTAGGACAGTATGTTGAAAAACTGTTTTTT.

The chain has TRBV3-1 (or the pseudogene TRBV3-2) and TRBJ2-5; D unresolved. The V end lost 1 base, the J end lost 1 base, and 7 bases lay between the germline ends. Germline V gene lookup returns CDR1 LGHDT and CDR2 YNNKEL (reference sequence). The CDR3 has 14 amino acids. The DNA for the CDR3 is TGTGCCAGCAGCCAAGTTATAGTCCAAGAGACCCAGTACTTC. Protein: CASSQVIVQETQYF.

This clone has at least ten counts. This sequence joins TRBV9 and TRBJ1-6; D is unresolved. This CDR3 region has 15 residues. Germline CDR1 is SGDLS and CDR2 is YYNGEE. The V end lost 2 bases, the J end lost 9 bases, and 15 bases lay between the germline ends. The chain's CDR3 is CASSVVDSGGSPLHF. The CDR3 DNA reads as TGTGCCAGCAGCGTCGTGGACTCGGGAGGTTCACCCCTCCACTTT.

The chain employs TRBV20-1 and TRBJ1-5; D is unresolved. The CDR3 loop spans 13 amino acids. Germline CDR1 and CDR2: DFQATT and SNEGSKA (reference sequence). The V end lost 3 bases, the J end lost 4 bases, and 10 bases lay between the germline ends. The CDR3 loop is CSASDLGNQPQHF. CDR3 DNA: TGCAGTGCTAGTGATCTTGGGAATCAGCCCCAGCATTTT.

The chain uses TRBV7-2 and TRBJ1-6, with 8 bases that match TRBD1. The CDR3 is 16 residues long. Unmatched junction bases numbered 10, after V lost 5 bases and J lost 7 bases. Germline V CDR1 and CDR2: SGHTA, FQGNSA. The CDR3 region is CASSAMRQGLNSPLHF. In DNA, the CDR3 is TGTGCCAGCAGCGCCATGAGACAGGGGCTAAATTCACCCCTCCACTTT.

CDR3 amino acids: CASSSPGNYEQYF. The DNA of the CDR3 is TGTGCCAGCAGCTCCCCGGGAAACTACGAGCAGTACTTC. This chain uses TRBV7-2 with TRBJ2-7, with D tentatively TRBD2 (5 bases). The V gene lost 4 bases and the J gene lost 3 bases, with 10 bases spanning the gap. Germline V gene lookup returns CDR1 SGHTA and CDR2 FQGNSA. There are 13 residues in the CDR3.

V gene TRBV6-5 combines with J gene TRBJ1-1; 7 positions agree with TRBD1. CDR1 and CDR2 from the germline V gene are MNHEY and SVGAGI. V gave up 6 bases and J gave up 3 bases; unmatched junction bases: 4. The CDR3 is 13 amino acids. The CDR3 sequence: CASRPDRDTEAFF. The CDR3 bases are TGTGCCAGCAGACCAGACAGGGACACTGAAGCTTTCTTT.

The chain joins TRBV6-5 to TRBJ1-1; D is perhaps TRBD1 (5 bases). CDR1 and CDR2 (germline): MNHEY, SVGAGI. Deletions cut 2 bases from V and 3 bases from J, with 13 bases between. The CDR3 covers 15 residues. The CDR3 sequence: CASSYTSLGDTEAFF. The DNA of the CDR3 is TGTGCCAGCAGTTACACGAGTTTGGGGGACACTGAAGCTTTCTTT.

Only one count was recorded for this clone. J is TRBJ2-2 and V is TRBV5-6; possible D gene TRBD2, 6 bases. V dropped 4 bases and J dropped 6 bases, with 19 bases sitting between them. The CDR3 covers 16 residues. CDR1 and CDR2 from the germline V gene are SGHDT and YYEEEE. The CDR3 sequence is CASSRGTPSPAGELFF. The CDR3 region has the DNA TGTGCCAGCAGCCGCGGGACTCCTAGTCCTGCCGGGGAGCTGTTTTTT.